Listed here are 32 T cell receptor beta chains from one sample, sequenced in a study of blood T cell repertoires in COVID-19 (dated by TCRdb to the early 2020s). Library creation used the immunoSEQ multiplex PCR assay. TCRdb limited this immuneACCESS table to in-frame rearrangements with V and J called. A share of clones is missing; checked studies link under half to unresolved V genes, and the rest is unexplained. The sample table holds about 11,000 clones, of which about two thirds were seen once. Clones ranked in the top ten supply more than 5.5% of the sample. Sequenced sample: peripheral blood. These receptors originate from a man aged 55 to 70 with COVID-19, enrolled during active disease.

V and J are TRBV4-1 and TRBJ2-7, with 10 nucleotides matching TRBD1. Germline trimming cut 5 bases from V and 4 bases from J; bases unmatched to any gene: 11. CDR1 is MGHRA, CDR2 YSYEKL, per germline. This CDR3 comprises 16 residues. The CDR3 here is CASSTTTGTGAYEQYF. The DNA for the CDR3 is TGCGCCAGCAGCACAACGACCGGGACAGGGGCTTACGAGCAGTACTTC.

The CDR3 coding sequence is TGTGCCAGCAGCCCGGGACTATCTCTATGGAATGAGCAGTTCTTC. Amino acid sequence: CASSPGLSLWNEQFF. This chain links TRBV5-6 with TRBJ2-1; 7 bases are shared with TRBD2. This CDR3 region has 15 residues. Unmatched junction bases numbered 11, after V lost 4 bases and J lost 7 bases. The V gene's germline CDR1 is SGHDT and CDR2 YYEEEE. Full variable domain (missing parts from reference TRBV5-6 and TRBJ2-1): DAGVTQSPTHLIKTRGQQVTLRCSPKSGHDTVSWYQQALGQGPQFIFQYYEEEERQRGNFPDRFSGHQFPNYSSELNVNALLLGDSALYLCASSPGLSLWNEQFFGPGTRLTVL.

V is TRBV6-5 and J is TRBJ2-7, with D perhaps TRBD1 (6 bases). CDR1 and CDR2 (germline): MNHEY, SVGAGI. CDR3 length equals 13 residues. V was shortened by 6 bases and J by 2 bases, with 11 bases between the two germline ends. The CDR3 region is CASRAGQTYEQYF. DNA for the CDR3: TGTGCCAGCAGAGCCGGACAGACCTACGAGCAGTACTTC.

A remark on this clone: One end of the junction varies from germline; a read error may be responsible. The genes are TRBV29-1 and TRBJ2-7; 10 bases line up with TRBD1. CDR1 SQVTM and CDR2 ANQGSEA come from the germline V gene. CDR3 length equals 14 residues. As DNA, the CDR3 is TGCAGCGTGGAAGACAGGGGGCGCAATTACGAGCAGTACTTC. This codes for CSVEDRGRNYEQYF.

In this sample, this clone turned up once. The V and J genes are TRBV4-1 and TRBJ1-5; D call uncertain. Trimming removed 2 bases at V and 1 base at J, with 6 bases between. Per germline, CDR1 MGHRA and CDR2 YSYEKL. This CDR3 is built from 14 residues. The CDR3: CASSQHMSNQPQHF. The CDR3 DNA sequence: TGCGCCAGCAGCCAACACATGAGCAATCAGCCCCAGCATTTT.

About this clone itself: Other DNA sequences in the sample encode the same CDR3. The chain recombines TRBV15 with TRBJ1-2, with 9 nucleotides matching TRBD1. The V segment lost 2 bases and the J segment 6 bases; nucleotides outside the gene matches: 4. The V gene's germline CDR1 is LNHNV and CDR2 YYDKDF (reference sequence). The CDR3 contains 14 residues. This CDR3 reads CATSRRDRVDGYTF. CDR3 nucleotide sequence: TGTGCCACCAGCAGACGGGACAGGGTAGATGGCTACACCTTC.

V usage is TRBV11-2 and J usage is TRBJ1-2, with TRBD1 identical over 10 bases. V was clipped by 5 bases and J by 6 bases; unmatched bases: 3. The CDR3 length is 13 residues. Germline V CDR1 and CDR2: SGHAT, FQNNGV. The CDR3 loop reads CASSIGTGDGYTF. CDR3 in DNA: TGTGCCAGCAGCATCGGGACAGGGGATGGCTACACCTTC.

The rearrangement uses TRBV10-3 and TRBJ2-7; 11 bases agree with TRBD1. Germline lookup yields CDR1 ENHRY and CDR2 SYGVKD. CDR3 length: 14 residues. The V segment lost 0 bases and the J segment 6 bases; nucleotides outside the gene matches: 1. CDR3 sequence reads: CAISESGTGGEQYF. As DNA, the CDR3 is TGTGCCATCAGTGAGTCCGGGACAGGGGGCGAGCAGTACTTC.

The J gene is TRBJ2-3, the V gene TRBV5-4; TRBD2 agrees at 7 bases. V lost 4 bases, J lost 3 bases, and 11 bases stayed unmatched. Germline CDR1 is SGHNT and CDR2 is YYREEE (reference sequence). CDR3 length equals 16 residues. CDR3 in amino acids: CASSDAGVRLTDTQYF. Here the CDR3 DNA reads TGTGCCAGCAGCGACGCGGGGGTGAGACTGACAGATACGCAGTATTTT.

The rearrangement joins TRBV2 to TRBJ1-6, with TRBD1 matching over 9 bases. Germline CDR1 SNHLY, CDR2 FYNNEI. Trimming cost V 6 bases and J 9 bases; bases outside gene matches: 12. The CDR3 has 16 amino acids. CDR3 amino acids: CASRMIPGQGGSPLHF. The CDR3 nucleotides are TGTGCCAGCAGAATGATCCCGGGACAGGGTGGTTCACCCCTCCACTTT.

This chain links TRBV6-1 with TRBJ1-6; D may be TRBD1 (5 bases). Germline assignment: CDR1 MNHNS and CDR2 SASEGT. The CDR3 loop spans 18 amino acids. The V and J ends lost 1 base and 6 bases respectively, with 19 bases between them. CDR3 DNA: TGTGCCAGCAGTGAAGGGCCTTTCAGGGCCTGGGGTAATTCACCCCTCCACTTT. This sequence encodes CASSEGPFRAWGNSPLHF.

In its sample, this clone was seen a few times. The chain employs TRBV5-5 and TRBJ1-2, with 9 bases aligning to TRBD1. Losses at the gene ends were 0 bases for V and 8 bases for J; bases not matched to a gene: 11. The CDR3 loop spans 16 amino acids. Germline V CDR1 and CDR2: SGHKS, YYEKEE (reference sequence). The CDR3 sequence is CASSLGLWDREWGYTF. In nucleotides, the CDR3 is TGTGCCAGCAGCTTGGGACTATGGGACAGGGAATGGGGCTACACCTTC.

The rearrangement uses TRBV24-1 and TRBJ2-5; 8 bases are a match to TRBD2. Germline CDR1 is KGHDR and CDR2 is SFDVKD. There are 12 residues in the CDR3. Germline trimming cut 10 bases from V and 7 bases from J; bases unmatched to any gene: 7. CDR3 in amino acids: CATSAGEGTQYF. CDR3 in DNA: TGTGCCACTTCAGCGGGGGAGGGGACCCAGTACTTC.

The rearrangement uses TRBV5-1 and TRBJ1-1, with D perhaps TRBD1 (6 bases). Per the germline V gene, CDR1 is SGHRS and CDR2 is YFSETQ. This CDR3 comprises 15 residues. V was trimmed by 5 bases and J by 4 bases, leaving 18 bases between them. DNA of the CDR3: TGCGCCAGCAGTCGAACTGGGACACCGGGCACTGAAGCTTTCTTT. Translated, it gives CASSRTGTPGTEAFF.

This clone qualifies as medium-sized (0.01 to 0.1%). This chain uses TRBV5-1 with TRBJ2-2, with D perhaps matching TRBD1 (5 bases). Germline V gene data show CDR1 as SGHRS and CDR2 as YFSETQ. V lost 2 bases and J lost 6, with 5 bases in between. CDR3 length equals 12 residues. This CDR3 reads CASSLGAGELFF. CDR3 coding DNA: TGCGCCAGCAGCTTAGGGGCCGGGGAGCTGTTTTTT.

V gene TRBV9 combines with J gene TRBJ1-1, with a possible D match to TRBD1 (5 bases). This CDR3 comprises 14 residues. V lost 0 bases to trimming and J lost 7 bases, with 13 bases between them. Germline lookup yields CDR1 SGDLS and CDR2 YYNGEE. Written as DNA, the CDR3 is TGTGCCAGCAGCGTAGTAGGAGGGGCAAGTGAAGCTTTCTTT. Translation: CASSVVGGASEAFF.

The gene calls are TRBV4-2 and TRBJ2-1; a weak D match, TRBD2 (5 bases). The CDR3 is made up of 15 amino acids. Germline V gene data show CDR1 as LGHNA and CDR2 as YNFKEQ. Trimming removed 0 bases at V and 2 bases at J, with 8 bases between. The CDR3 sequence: CASSQELSAYNEQFF. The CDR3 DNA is TGTGCCAGCAGCCAAGAACTTAGCGCCTACAATGAGCAGTTCTTC.

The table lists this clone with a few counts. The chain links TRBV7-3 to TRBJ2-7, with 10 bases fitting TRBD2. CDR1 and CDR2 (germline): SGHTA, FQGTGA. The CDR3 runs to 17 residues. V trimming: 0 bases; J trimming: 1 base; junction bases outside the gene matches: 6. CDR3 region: CASSLTQELAGSYEQYV. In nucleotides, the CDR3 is TGTGCCAGCAGCTTAACGCAGGAACTAGCGGGGTCCTACGAGCAGTACGTC.

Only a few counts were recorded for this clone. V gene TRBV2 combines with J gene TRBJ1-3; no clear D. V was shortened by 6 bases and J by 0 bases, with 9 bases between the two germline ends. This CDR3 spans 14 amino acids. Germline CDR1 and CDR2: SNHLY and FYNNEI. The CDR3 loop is CASSVPSSGNTIYF. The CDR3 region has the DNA TGTGCCAGCAGCGTACCGAGCTCTGGAAACACCATATATTTT.

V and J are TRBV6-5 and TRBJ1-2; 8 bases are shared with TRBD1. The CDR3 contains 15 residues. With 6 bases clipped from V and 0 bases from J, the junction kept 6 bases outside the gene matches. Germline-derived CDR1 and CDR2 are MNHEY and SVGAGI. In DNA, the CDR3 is TGTGCCAGCAGCGATCCGGGACAGGCTAACTATGGCTACACCTTC. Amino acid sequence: CASSDPGQANYGYTF.

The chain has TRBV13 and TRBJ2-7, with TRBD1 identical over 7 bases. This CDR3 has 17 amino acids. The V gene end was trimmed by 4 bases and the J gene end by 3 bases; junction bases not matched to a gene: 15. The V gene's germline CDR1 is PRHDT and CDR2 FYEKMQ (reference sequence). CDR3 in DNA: TGTGCCAGCAGCTCACACGGCCGGGACAGCTATATCTACGAGCAGTACGTC. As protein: CASSSHGRDSYIYEQYV.

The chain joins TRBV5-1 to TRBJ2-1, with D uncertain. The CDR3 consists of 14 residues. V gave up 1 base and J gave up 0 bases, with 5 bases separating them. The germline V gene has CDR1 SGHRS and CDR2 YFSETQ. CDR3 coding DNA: TGCGCCAGCAGCTTGATGAGCTCCTACAATGAGCAGTTCTTC. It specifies CASSLMSSYNEQFF. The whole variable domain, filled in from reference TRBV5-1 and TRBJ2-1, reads KAGVTQTPRYLIKTRGQQVTLSCSPISGHRSVSWYQQTPGQGLQFLFEYFSETQRNKGNFPGRFSGRQFSNSRSEMNVSTLELGDSALYLCASSLMSSYNEQFFGPGTRLTVL.

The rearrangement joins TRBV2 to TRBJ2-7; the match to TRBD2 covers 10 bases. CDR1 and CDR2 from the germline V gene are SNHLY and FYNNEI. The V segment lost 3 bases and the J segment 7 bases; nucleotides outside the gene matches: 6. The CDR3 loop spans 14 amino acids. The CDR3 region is CASSEDLLAGEQYV. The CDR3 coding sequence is TGTGCCAGCAGTGAGGATTTACTAGCGGGGGAGCAGTACGTC.

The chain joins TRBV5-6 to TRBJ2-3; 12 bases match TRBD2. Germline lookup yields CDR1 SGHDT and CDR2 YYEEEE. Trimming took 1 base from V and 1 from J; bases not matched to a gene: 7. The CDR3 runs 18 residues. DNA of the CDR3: TGTGCCAGCAGCTTGCGGACTAGCGGGGTGGGGGGCACAGATACGCAGTATTTT. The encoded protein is CASSLRTSGVGGTDTQYF.

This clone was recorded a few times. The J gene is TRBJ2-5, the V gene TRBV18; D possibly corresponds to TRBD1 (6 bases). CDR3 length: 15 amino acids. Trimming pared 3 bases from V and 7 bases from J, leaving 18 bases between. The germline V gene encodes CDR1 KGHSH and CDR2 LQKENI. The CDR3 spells CASSPQTTGAGTQYF. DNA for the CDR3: TGTGCCAGCTCACCTCAAACGACAGGCGCGGGGACCCAGTACTTC.

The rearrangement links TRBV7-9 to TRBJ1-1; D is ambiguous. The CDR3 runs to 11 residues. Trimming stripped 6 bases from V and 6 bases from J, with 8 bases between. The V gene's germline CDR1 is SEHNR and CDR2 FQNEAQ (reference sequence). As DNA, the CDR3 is TGTGCCAGCAGTCGAAGAGCTGAAGCTTTCTTT. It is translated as CASSRRAEAFF.

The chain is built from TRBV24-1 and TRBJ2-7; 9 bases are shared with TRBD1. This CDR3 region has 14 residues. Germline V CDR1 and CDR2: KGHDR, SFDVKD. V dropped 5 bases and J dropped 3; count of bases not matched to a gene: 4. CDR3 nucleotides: TGTGCCACCAGTGCCGGGACAGGGAACTACGAGCAGTACTTC. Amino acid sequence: CATSAGTGNYEQYF.

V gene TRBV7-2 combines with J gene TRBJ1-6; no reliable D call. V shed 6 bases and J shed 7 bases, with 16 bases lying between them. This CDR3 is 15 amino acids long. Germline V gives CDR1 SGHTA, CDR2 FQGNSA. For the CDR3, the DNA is TGTGCCAGCAGTCGAACTCGGGTCCGCAATTCACCCCTCCACTTT. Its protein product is CASSRTRVRNSPLHF.

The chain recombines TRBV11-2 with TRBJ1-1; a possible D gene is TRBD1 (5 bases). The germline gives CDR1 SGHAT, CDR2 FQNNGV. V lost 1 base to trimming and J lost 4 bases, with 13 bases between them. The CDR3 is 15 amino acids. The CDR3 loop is CASSLVLQGGTEAFF. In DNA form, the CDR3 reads TGTGCCAGCAGCTTAGTTCTCCAGGGTGGCACTGAAGCTTTCTTT.

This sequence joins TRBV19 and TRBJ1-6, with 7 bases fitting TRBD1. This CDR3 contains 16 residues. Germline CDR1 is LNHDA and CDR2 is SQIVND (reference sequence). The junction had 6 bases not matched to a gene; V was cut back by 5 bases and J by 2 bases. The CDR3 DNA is TGTGCCAGTAGTCCAGAGACAGGGCCCTATAATTCACCCCTCCACTTT. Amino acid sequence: CASSPETGPYNSPLHF.

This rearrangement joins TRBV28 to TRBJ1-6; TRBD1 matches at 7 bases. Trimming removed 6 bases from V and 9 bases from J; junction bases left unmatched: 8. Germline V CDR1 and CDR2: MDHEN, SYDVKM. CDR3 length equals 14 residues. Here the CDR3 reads CASSRRQGFSPLHF. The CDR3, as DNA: TGTGCCAGCAGCCGGAGACAGGGATTTTCACCCCTCCACTTT.

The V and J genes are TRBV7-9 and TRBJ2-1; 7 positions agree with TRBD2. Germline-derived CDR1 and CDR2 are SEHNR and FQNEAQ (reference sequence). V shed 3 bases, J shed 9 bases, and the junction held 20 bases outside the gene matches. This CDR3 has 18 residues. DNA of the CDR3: TGTGCCAGCAGCTTTATACAAGCAGCGGGATCTCCCCGGGGTGAGCAGTTCTTC. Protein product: CASSFIQAAGSPRGEQFF.